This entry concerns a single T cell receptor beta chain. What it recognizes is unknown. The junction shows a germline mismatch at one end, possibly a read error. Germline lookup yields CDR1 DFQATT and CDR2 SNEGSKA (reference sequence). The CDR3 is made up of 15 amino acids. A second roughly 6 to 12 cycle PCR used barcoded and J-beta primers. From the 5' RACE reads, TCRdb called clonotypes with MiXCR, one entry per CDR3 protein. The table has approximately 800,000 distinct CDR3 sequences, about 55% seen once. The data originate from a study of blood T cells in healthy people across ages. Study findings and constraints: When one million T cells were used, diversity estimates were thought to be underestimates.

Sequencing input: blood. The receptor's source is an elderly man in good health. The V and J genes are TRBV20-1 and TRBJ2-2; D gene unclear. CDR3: CSARDSTYYTGELFF. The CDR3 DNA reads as TGCAGTGCCAGAGATTCGACCTACTACACCGGGGAGCTGTTTTTT.